These 25 T cell receptor beta chains originate from one sample sequenced in a study of OX40 agonist ivuxolimab in advanced cancers. Assay used: immunoSEQ multiplex PCR; TCRdb lists only in-frame clones, some missing. Of 50,000 to 65,000 clones listed, roughly 87% were seen once; the top ten hold roughly 5%. The material was CD4+ or CD8+ T cells sorted from blood, obtained in a trial of the OX40 agonist ivuxolimab. These receptors originate from an adult with an advanced solid tumor such as melanoma, head and neck, liver or kidney cancer.

As DNA, the CDR3 is TGTGCCAGCAGCCCCACTAGGGAGGGATCTTACACCGGGGAGCTGTTTTTT. Protein product: CASSPTREGSYTGELFF. This chain joins TRBV7-3 and TRBJ2-2, with 7 nucleotides matching TRBD2. After removal of 5 bases from V and 3 bases from J, the junction contained 12 bases not matched to a gene. CDR3 length: 17 residues. The V gene's germline CDR1 is SGHTA and CDR2 FQGTGA.

This chain uses TRBV7-2 with TRBJ2-7; 8 bases match TRBD1. V lost 5 bases to trimming and J lost 2 bases; unmatched junction nucleotides: 8. Per germline, CDR1 SGHTA and CDR2 FQGNSA. This CDR3 region has 15 residues. The CDR3 loop is CASSPAPDRAYEQYF. The CDR3 bases are TGTGCCAGCAGCCCCGCCCCGGACAGGGCCTACGAGCAGTACTTC.

This chain uses TRBV16 with TRBJ1-3; D unclear. The CDR3 loop spans 14 amino acids. V was pared by 7 bases and J by 4 bases, with 14 bases between. Germline V CDR1 and CDR2: KGHSY, FQNENV. The CDR3 loop is CASMADPSGNTIYF. The CDR3 DNA follows: TGTGCCAGCATGGCAGACCCGTCGGGAAACACCATATATTTT.

The chain is built from TRBV7-9 and TRBJ1-2; 7 nucleotides match TRBD1. This CDR3 contains 14 residues. J was trimmed by 4 bases and V by 2 bases; bases with no gene match: 4. Germline lookup yields CDR1 SEHNR and CDR2 FQNEAQ (reference sequence). The CDR3 DNA follows: TGTGCCAGCAGCTTATCAGGGGGAGTCTATGGCTACACCTTC. Translated: CASSLSGGVYGYTF.

The rearrangement joins TRBV6-6 to TRBJ1-5, with D uncertain. From germline, CDR1 is MNHNY and CDR2 SVGAGI (reference sequence). The V end lost 8 bases, the J end lost 3 bases, and 11 bases lay between the germline ends. The CDR3 runs 13 residues. CDR3: CASGGDYNQPQHF. The CDR3 DNA reads TGTGCCAGCGGCGGCGACTACAATCAGCCCCAGCATTTT.

The chain uses TRBV2 and TRBJ1-6, with TRBD1 identical over 8 bases. This CDR3 contains 14 residues. Germline V gives CDR1 SNHLY, CDR2 FYNNEI. Trimming at V came to 7 bases and at J to 13 bases, leaving 12 bases not matched to a gene. This CDR3 reads CASTLQGGGVPLHF. The CDR3 DNA follows: TGTGCCAGCACCCTACAGGGGGGCGGGGTTCCCCTCCACTTT.

V gene TRBV1 combines with J gene TRBJ2-1; TRBD2 is taken as the D call from the table, unchecked against the DNA. TRBV1 is an annotated pseudogene. The length of the CDR3 is 14 residues. The CDR3 loop reads CTSSPRDPYNEQFF. CDR3 sequence (DNA): TGCACCAGCAGCCCTAGAGACCCCTACAATGAGCAGTTCTTC.

The rearrangement uses TRBV27 and TRBJ2-5; D possibly corresponds to TRBD2 (5 bases). CDR1 and CDR2 (germline): MNHEY, SMNVEV (reference sequence). Deletions cut 0 bases from V and 5 bases from J, with 22 bases between. The CDR3 spans 18 residues. This chain's CDR3 is CASSLSLRPLTTGETQYF. CDR3 nucleotide sequence: TGTGCCAGCAGTTTATCGCTGCGGCCTCTCACTACGGGGGAGACCCAGTACTTC.

The chain recombines TRBV6-5 with TRBJ2-5; D assignment may be TRBD1 or TRBD2 (5 bases each). CDR1 is MNHEY and CDR2 is SVGAGI in the germline V gene. The germline V and J ends were trimmed by 6 bases and 5 bases, with 13 bases remaining between them. The length of the CDR3 is 13 residues. The CDR3 is CASRYLGDETQYF. CDR3 nucleotides: TGTGCCAGCAGGTACCTAGGGGACGAGACCCAGTACTTC.

This chain uses TRBV2 with TRBJ1-4; 7 bases are shared with TRBD1. The trim removed 11 bases at V and 0 bases at J, leaving 12 bases unmatched. Germline V CDR1 and CDR2: SNHLY, FYNNEI. The CDR3 has 16 residues. CDR3 residues: CAGRQGALATNEKLFF. The CDR3 DNA reads TGTGCCGGTCGACAGGGAGCCCTTGCAACTAATGAAAAACTGTTTTTT.

The chain has TRBV7-7 and TRBJ2-2, with 10 bases lining up with TRBD2. CDR3 length equals 17 residues. V lost 5 bases and J lost 0; bases outside the gene matches: 6. Germline V gives CDR1 SSHAT, CDR2 FNYEAQ (reference sequence). CDR3 protein: CASSQGLALTNTGELFF. CDR3 bases: TGTGCCAGCAGCCAGGGACTAGCGTTAACGAACACCGGGGAGCTGTTTTTT.

This rearrangement joins TRBV18 to TRBJ1-1; perhaps TRBD1 as D (6 bases). Between the trimmed V and J ends, which lost 7 bases and 5 bases, there was a span of 17 bases. The length of the CDR3 is 14 residues. CDR1 and CDR2 (germline): KGHSH, LQKENI. In nucleotides, the CDR3 is TGTGCCAGCTTCTCGGGGGCTGGAGAAACTGAAGCTTTCTTT. Translated: CASFSGAGETEAFF.

V gene TRBV18 combines with J gene TRBJ1-1; 8 bases are shared with TRBD1. The CDR3 is 15 residues long. Trimming cost V 3 bases and J 4 bases; bases outside gene matches: 7. Per germline, CDR1 KGHSH and CDR2 LQKENI. DNA for the CDR3: TGTGCCAGCTCACCGGGGCAGGGGGCGGTCACTGAAGCTTTCTTT. Its translation: CASSPGQGAVTEAFF.

This rearrangement joins TRBV5-6 to TRBJ2-6; no definite D call. This CDR3 has 14 amino acids. The germline CDR1 and CDR2 sequences are SGHDT and YYEEEE. The V end lost 4 bases, the J end lost 4 bases, and 9 bases lay between the germline ends. In DNA form, the CDR3 reads TGTGCCAGCAGCCTAATTTACGGGGCCAACGTCCTGACTTTC. As protein: CASSLIYGANVLTF. The whole variable domain, filled in from reference TRBV5-6 and TRBJ2-6, reads DAGVTQSPTHLIKTRGQQVTLRCSPKSGHDTVSWYQQALGQGPQFIFQYYEEEERQRGNFPDRFSGHQFPNYSSELNVNALLLGDSALYLCASSLIYGANVLTFGAGSRLTVL.

This clone appeared a single time. This chain joins TRBV7-2 and TRBJ1-1; D might be TRBD1 (5 bases). This CDR3 has 14 residues. Trimming removed 5 bases from V and 4 bases from J, with 14 bases in between. CDR1 SGHTA and CDR2 FQGNSA come from the germline V gene. The CDR3 loop reads CASSPPGIRTEAFF. CDR3 nucleotides: TGTGCCAGCAGCCCGCCAGGGATACGCACTGAAGCTTTCTTT.

A single count supports this clone. This chain joins TRBV10-3 and TRBJ2-3, with D perhaps TRBD1 or TRBD2 (7 bases each). The CDR3 runs to 16 residues. Trimming cost V 4 bases and J 4 bases, with 18 bases left between them. Germline V gene data show CDR1 as ENHRY and CDR2 as SYGVKD. CDR3 in DNA: TGTGCCATCAGTGCCCTCCCAGGGGGGGTGGCAGATACGCAGTATTTT. Amino acids: CAISALPGGVADTQYF.

The V and J genes are TRBV28 and TRBJ1-1; D unclear. Germline V lookup: CDR1 MDHEN, CDR2 SYDVKM. The CDR3 totals 15 residues. Trimming took off 6 bases at V and 4 bases at J, with 18 bases between the two ends. The CDR3 DNA is TGTGCCAGCAGCGGGCTTGGTGTGGGGAGCACTGAAGCTTTCTTT. Translated, it gives CASSGLGVGSTEAFF.

This chain joins TRBV6-6 and TRBJ2-7; 8 nucleotides match TRBD1. CDR3 length: 14 residues. CDR1 and CDR2 (germline): MNHNY, SVGAGI (reference sequence). The V gene end was trimmed by 5 bases and the J gene end by 4 bases; junction bases not matched to a gene: 7. The CDR3 is CASSDRDRLYEQYF. The CDR3 bases are TGTGCCAGCAGTGACCGGGACAGGCTTTACGAGCAGTACTTC.

J is TRBJ1-1 and V is TRBV5-1, with D hard to call. V shed 3 bases and J shed 0 bases, with 9 bases lying between them. Germline loops: CDR1 SGHRS, CDR2 YFSETQ. The CDR3 is 14 residues long. The CDR3 DNA reads as TGCGCCAGCAGCTCACGGCGCATGAACACTGAAGCTTTCTTT. Its translation: CASSSRRMNTEAFF.

This clone is deemed medium-sized. The V and J genes are TRBV27 and TRBJ1-3; D possibly corresponds to TRBD1 (6 bases). The V gene lost 5 bases and the J gene lost 0 bases, with 11 bases spanning the gap. The germline V gene has CDR1 MNHEY and CDR2 SMNVEV (reference sequence). The CDR3 sequence is 15 residues long. CDR3 sequence (DNA): TGTGCCAGCAGTCCCACACAGGGCTCTGGAAACACCATATATTTT. It encodes CASSPTQGSGNTIYF.

J is TRBJ1-1 and V is TRBV28; no definite D call. Trimming cost V 8 bases and J 1 base, with 29 bases left between them. The CDR3 loop spans 19 amino acids. Germline V gives CDR1 MDHEN, CDR2 SYDVKM. CDR3 sequence: CASWAPEGSSWFPNTEAFF. The CDR3 bases are TGTGCCAGCTGGGCACCGGAGGGAAGCTCGTGGTTTCCGAACACTGAAGCTTTCTTT.

This rearrangement joins TRBV6-5 to TRBJ1-4; D might be TRBD1 (6 bases). V dropped 6 bases and J dropped 8 bases, with 13 bases sitting between them. Germline V gene data show CDR1 as MNHEY and CDR2 as SVGAGI. The length of the CDR3 is 13 residues. CDR3 amino acids: CASRPGTPEKLFF. In DNA form, the CDR3 reads TGTGCCAGCAGGCCTGGGACACCAGAAAAACTGTTTTTT.

The chain couples TRBV7-9 to TRBJ2-5; D may be TRBD1 or TRBD2 (6 bases each). Gene TRBJ2-7 matches the end of the DNA better, so the J call may be wrong. The CDR3 runs to 16 residues. From germline, CDR1 is SEHNR and CDR2 FQNEAQ (reference sequence). The CDR3 DNA reads as TGTGCCAGCAGCTTATTAATTTACGGGGGCGGGGACGAGCAGTACTTC. It yields the protein CASSLLIYGGGDEQYF.

The genes are TRBV6-5 and TRBJ1-2; D gene unclear. With 6 bases removed from V and 2 bases from J, the gap between germline ends came to 13 bases. Per germline, CDR1 MNHEY and CDR2 SVGAGI. The CDR3 totals 14 residues. CDR3 in DNA: TGTGCCAGCAGCCCCGGACTGAGGAACTATGGCTACACCTTC. The encoded protein is CASSPGLRNYGYTF.

There are a few counts of this clone. CDR3 in DNA: TGCGCCAGCAGCTTGACAGGGGCTTTGAATTCACCCCTCCACTTT. Translation: CASSLTGALNSPLHF. The gene calls are TRBV5-1 and TRBJ1-6, with 7 bases that match TRBD1. This CDR3 has 15 residues. Trimming removed 1 base from V and 7 bases from J; junction bases left unmatched: 5. Germline V CDR1 and CDR2: SGHRS, YFSETQ. The full variable domain, its missing parts supplied by reference TRBV5-1 and TRBJ1-6, is KAGVTQTPRYLIKTRGQQVTLSCSPISGHRSVSWYQQTPGQGLQFLFEYFSETQRNKGNFPGRFSGRQFSNSRSEMNVSTLELGDSALYLCASSLTGALNSPLHFGNGTRLTVT.